Presented here are 3 T cell receptor beta chains from one specimen sequenced in a study of a mutant IDH1 vaccine in newly diagnosed glioma. As to time point: week 23, last vaccination. Every vaccination contained 300 ug of the mutant IDH1 20-mer peptide and was paired with topical imiquimod. Sequenced by immunoSEQ multiplex PCR; TCRdb stores in-frame clones only, minus some. The repertoire holds some 20,000 clones, with around 82% as singletons. No antigen has been assigned to these receptors. The source was PBMCs, collected from a glioma patient whose treatment included an IDH1 peptide vaccine. All receptors come from a man aged 25-40 years with glioma.

This rearrangement joins TRBV5-4 to TRBJ1-2; TRBD1 matches at 10 bases. This CDR3 has 15 amino acids. The germline V gene has CDR1 SGHNT and CDR2 YYREEE (reference sequence). J lost 2 bases, V lost 3 bases, and 4 bases had no gene match. DNA of the CDR3: TGTGCCAGCAGCTACGGGACAGGGGAGAACTATGGCTACACCTTC. Its protein product is CASSYGTGENYGYTF.

This chain links TRBV7-7 with TRBJ2-6; TRBD2 is a possible D gene (6 bases). Trimming removed 0 bases from V and 4 bases from J, with 10 bases in between. The CDR3 consists of 16 residues. CDR1 is SSHAT, CDR2 FNYEAQ, per germline (reference sequence). The CDR3 nucleotides are TGTGCCAGCAGCTTAGCGGGAGGTCACGGGGCCAACGTCCTGACTTTC. Amino acid sequence: CASSLAGGHGANVLTF.

This chain joins TRBV7-9 and TRBJ1-1, with D maybe TRBD1 (5 bases). Trimming took off 3 bases at V and 4 bases at J, with 12 bases between the two ends. The germline gives CDR1 SEHNR, CDR2 FQNEAQ (reference sequence). CDR3 length: 14 residues. This CDR3 reads CASSFVQGGTEAFF. CDR3 DNA sequence: TGTGCCAGCAGCTTCGTCCAGGGAGGCACTGAAGCTTTCTTT.